This TCR beta chain is drawn from a study of blood T cell repertoires in COVID-19. CDR1 is MNHEY, CDR2 SVGAGI, per germline. Trimming stripped 2 bases from V and 0 bases from J, with 10 bases between. CDR3 length: 15 residues. The data were produced by immunoSEQ multiplex PCR, yet TCRdb's version contains in-frame clones alone and is incomplete. The sample shows 25,000 or so clones, 75% to 90% of them seen only once. The genes are TRBV6-5 and TRBJ1-1, with D possibly being TRBD1 (5 bases). The specimen sequenced was peripheral blood. This clonotype was obtained from a woman aged 80 or over with active or convalescent COVID-19. Here the CDR3 DNA reads TGTGCCAGCAGTTACCAGGCGGGGCTGAACACTGAAGCTTTCTTT. Translating it yields CASSYQAGLNTEAFF.